The subject of this entry is one T cell receptor (beta chain). Antigen unknown. The study ran its PCR with 60 Vbeta and 13 Jbeta primers. Assay used: immunoSEQ multiplex PCR; TCRdb lists only in-frame clones, some missing. The data show roughly 200,000 clones, with 78% seen just once and approximately 2.6% held by the top ten. This CDR3 has 12 residues. Germline assignment: CDR1 MNHNY and CDR2 SVGAGI (reference sequence). V lost 2 bases, J lost 2 bases, and 4 bases lay in between. The data derive from a study of cytomegalovirus exposure and HLA in healthy donors. The study's findings and limits: Association of a missense DCLRE1C variant with TCR beta V- and J-gene trimming was reported in a later analysis. Earlier analysis yielded a pattern in which most TCR beta V segments were productive about 90% or about 30% of the time.

Source material: PBMCs. This clonotype originated in a female donor in good health and CMV-seronegative. The gene calls are TRBV6-6 and TRBJ2-7; D remains unclear. CDR3 DNA: TGTGCCAGCAGTTACAACACCTACGAGCAGTACTTC. Protein: CASSYNTYEQYF.